This paragraph reports one TCR beta chain. Its antigen is as yet unknown. The source of the sample is a study of blood T cells in healthy people across ages. General study points: Per million T cells, TCR beta diversity dropped about linearly as age rose. Leaving the PBMCs unsorted stopped any conclusive comparison of naive versus antigen-experienced cells. A strong correlation was seen between TCR beta diversity and naive T cell percentage.

There were healthy Caucasian individuals from Russia, aged roughly 6 to 95, serving as donors. Germline assignment: CDR1 MNHEY and CDR2 SVGEGT. Deletions cut 0 bases from V and 5 bases from J, with 13 bases between. This CDR3 comprises 15 residues. With a J-beta primer mix and a sample-barcoded 5' primer, a second PCR ran 7 to 11 cycles. Via MiXCR, TCRdb re-called the 5' RACE reads, giving one row per CDR3 protein. Of 1.5 million to 2 million distinct CDR3 sequences in the sample, about 39% are singletons; the top ten hold roughly 23%. This TCR was sampled from a human donor in good health. V usage is TRBV6-2 or TRBV6-3 and J usage is TRBJ1-2; D may be TRBD1 (6 bases). Sequenced input: blood. The CDR3 DNA reads TGTGCCAGCAGTTACTCGAGACAGGACCAATATGGCTACACCTTC. The encoded protein is CASSYSRQDQYGYTF.